Listed here are 28 T cell receptor beta chains from one sample, sequenced in a study of PD-L1 blockade in urothelial cancer. The method was immunoSEQ multiplex PCR; TCRdb's version includes in-frame clones alone and lacks a portion of them. The profile shows roughly 100,000 clones, 70% to 90% of them singletons. The time point here: pretreatment peripheral blood. This material consisted of PBMCs, taken around atezolizumab (anti-PD-L1) treatment. The receptor source for this set is a woman of 80 years or more with urothelial cancer.

CDR3 protein: CASSQGQGSTDTQYF. For the CDR3, the DNA is TGTGCCAGCAGCCAAGGACAGGGGAGCACAGATACGCAGTATTTT. This sequence joins TRBV4-2 and TRBJ2-3, with 8 nucleotides matching TRBD1. Germline CDR1 is LGHNA and CDR2 is YNFKEQ. Trimming removed 1 base from V and 0 bases from J; junction bases left unmatched: 0. The CDR3 loop spans 15 amino acids.

The count of this clone is one. The chain uses TRBV14 and TRBJ2-7, with 9 bases identical to TRBD2. The CDR3 is 13 residues long. V lost 4 bases to trimming and J lost 4 bases; unmatched junction nucleotides: 2. Germline CDR1 is SGHDN and CDR2 is FVKESK. This chain's CDR3 is CASSPSGVYEQYF. Here the CDR3 DNA reads TGTGCCAGCAGCCCTAGCGGGGTATACGAGCAGTACTTC.

The rearrangement links TRBV4-2 to TRBJ2-1; 10 bases agree with TRBD2. CDR1 is LGHNA, CDR2 YNFKEQ, per germline. The CDR3 spans 19 residues. V trimming: 1 base; J trimming: 3 bases; junction bases outside the gene matches: 12. CDR3 nucleotides: TGTGCCAGCAGCCAAGCCTCCACTAGCGGGACAAGCTACTACAATGAGCAGTTCTTC. Translated, it gives CASSQASTSGTSYYNEQFF.

The V and J genes are TRBV27 and TRBJ2-3, with 7 bases lining up with TRBD2. This CDR3 contains 13 residues. Germline V gene data show CDR1 as MNHEY and CDR2 as SMNVEV (reference sequence). After removal of 4 bases from V and 6 bases from J, the junction contained 4 bases not matched to a gene. The CDR3 DNA reads as TGTGCCAGCAGTTCTGGGGGAGGGGATACGCAGTATTTT. It encodes CASSSGGGDTQYF.

The chain couples TRBV7-2 to TRBJ2-7; D gene unclear. With 3 bases removed from V and 7 bases from J, the gap between germline ends came to 13 bases. CDR3 length: 13 residues. Germline V CDR1 and CDR2: SGHTA, FQGNSA. CDR3 bases: TGTGCCAGCAGCTTCTCGCGTGTCCTGGAGCAGTACTTC. It translates to CASSFSRVLEQYF.

This sequence joins TRBV28 and TRBJ1-2, with no clear D. Germline CDR1 and CDR2: MDHEN and SYDVKM. Trimming left V 7 bases short and J 9 bases short, with 18 bases between. The CDR3 is 13 residues long. The CDR3 spells CASNTGAAKSYTF. The CDR3 DNA follows: TGTGCCAGCAACACGGGAGCCGCCAAGAGCTACACCTTC.

The rearrangement links TRBV29-1 to TRBJ1-2; the match to TRBD1 covers 8 bases. J was trimmed by 4 bases and V by 2 bases; bases with no gene match: 6. The CDR3 extends over 14 amino acids. In germline, CDR1 is SQVTM, CDR2 ANQGSEA. The CDR3 region has the DNA TGCAGCGTTGAAATGGGAACAGGGGGCTATGGCTACACCTTC. Its translation: CSVEMGTGGYGYTF.

The chain links TRBV7-9 to TRBJ2-1; D might be TRBD2 (5 bases). Trimming removed 0 bases at V and 9 bases at J, with 9 bases between. The germline V gene encodes CDR1 SEHNR and CDR2 FQNEAQ (reference sequence). The CDR3 contains 13 residues. CDR3 nucleotides: TGTGCCAGCAGCTTAGCCGGAGGCGCTGAGCAGTTCTTC. This codes for CASSLAGGAEQFF.

The chain has TRBV7-9 and TRBJ2-1; D ambiguous. The germline gives CDR1 SEHNR, CDR2 FQNEAQ (reference sequence). The CDR3 has 14 residues. Trimming shortened V by 1 base and J by 9 bases, and 13 bases separated the two germline ends. In DNA, the CDR3 is TGTGCCAGCAGCTTAGTCGGTATACTGCCTGAGCAGTTCTTC. Its protein is CASSLVGILPEQFF.

This clone showed up just a few times. The rearrangement links TRBV5-1 to TRBJ2-1; 8 nucleotides match TRBD2. Germline CDR1 SGHRS, CDR2 YFSETQ. Unmatched junction bases numbered 4, after V lost 4 bases and J lost 1 base. The CDR3 contains 15 residues. Written as DNA, the CDR3 is TGCGCCAGCAGCGCACGGGAGGGGTCCTACAATGAGCAGTTCTTC. This translates into CASSAREGSYNEQFF.

The chain employs TRBV27 and TRBJ2-7; 10 positions match TRBD1. The length of the CDR3 is 14 residues. V gave up 3 bases and J gave up 5 bases; unmatched junction bases: 4. The germline V gene encodes CDR1 MNHEY and CDR2 SMNVEV (reference sequence). CDR3 residues: CASSLGQGIDEQYF. CDR3 DNA: TGTGCCAGCAGTTTGGGACAGGGGATTGACGAGCAGTACTTC.

This clone appeared a single time. DNA of the CDR3: TGTGCCAGCAGTTTCCCTGGACAGGGCCAAGAGACCCAGTACTTC. Translated, it gives CASSFPGQGQETQYF. The chain combines TRBV28 with TRBJ2-5; 8 bases agree with TRBD1. Trimming cost V 3 bases and J 1 base; bases outside gene matches: 4. Germline V gene sequence: CDR1 MDHEN, CDR2 SYDVKM. The CDR3 has 15 amino acids.

V is TRBV5-4 and J is TRBJ2-5; TRBD1 is a possible D gene (6 bases). V was shortened by 4 bases and J by 5 bases, with 9 bases between the two germline ends. This CDR3 region has 12 residues. The V gene's germline CDR1 is SGHNT and CDR2 YYREEE (reference sequence). The CDR3 protein is CASSETGETQYF. CDR3 in DNA: TGTGCCAGCAGCGAAACAGGGGAGACCCAGTACTTC.

The chain combines TRBV5-1 with TRBJ1-1; D unclear. The CDR3 has 14 amino acids. Germline values: CDR1 SGHRS, CDR2 YFSETQ. V was clipped by 2 bases and J by 5 bases, with 13 bases between them. CDR3 coding DNA: TGCGCCAGCAGCTTAGGCAACCCGGGGACTGAAGCTTTCTTT. Translation gives CASSLGNPGTEAFF.

CDR3 sequence (DNA): TGTGCCAGCAGCTTAACAGGCAGGCCTAACGAGCAGTACTTC. Encoded protein: CASSLTGRPNEQYF. The chain is built from TRBV5-4 and TRBJ2-7; a weak D match, TRBD1 (5 bases). The V gene's germline CDR1 is SGHNT and CDR2 YYREEE (reference sequence). Between the trimmed V and J ends, which lost 2 bases and 5 bases, there was a span of 14 bases. The CDR3 covers 14 residues. Supplemented by reference TRBV5-4 and TRBJ2-7, the full variable domain reads ETGVTQSPTHLIKTRGQQVTLRCSSQSGHNTVSWYQQALGQGPQFIFQYYREEENGRGNFPPRFSGLQFPNYSSELNVNALELDDSALYLCASSLTGRPNEQYFGPGTRLTVT.

This clone has just one count. The CDR3 spells CASSLKGEETQYF. The CDR3 DNA follows: TGCGCCAGCAGCTTAAAGGGGGAGGAGACCCAGTACTTC. V usage is TRBV5-1 and J usage is TRBJ2-5; possibly TRBD1 for D (6 bases). V lost 2 bases, J lost 5 bases, and 10 bases lay in between. Germline CDR1 SGHRS, CDR2 YFSETQ. The CDR3 length is 13 residues.

The rearrangement links TRBV27 to TRBJ1-4, with D unresolved. CDR1 and CDR2 from the germline V gene are MNHEY and SMNVEV (reference sequence). The CDR3 is 14 residues long. Trimming took 5 bases from V and 3 from J, leaving 10 bases between them. CDR3 loop: CASSTTLANEKLFF. CDR3 in DNA: TGTGCCAGCAGTACGACATTAGCTAATGAAAAACTGTTTTTT.

This clone was seen a single time. J is TRBJ2-2 and V is TRBV11-2, with D perhaps matching TRBD1 (5 bases). The CDR3 loop spans 16 amino acids. Trimming left V 3 bases short and J 6 bases short, with 17 bases between. The germline gives CDR1 SGHAT, CDR2 FQNNGV. CDR3: CASSFSQGFFAGELFF. Here the CDR3 DNA reads TGTGCCAGCAGCTTCTCTCAGGGTTTTTTCGCCGGGGAGCTGTTTTTT.

The chain links TRBV6-6 to TRBJ1-2; 7 bases fit TRBD1. Germline lookup yields CDR1 MNHNY and CDR2 SVGAGI (reference sequence). The ends lost 7 bases at V and 8 bases at J; junction bases unmatched: 7. The CDR3 is 12 residues long. CDR3 nucleotides: TGTGCCAGCACCGACAGGGTGGGCGGCTACACCTTC. This encodes CASTDRVGGYTF.

The chain is built from TRBV6-6 and TRBJ2-7; 12 nucleotides agree with TRBD2. Germline lookup yields CDR1 MNHNY and CDR2 SVGAGI (reference sequence). With V trimmed by 1 base and J by 7 bases, 5 bases remained unmatched. This CDR3 has 15 amino acids. CDR3 amino acids: CASSYWTSGTGEQYF. DNA for the CDR3: TGTGCCAGCAGTTACTGGACTAGCGGGACGGGGGAGCAGTACTTC.

This chain uses TRBV27 with TRBJ2-2; 7 bases are shared with TRBD1. Looked up from germline, CDR1 is MNHEY and CDR2 is SMNVEV (reference sequence). The CDR3 is 14 amino acids. J was trimmed by 2 bases and V by 10 bases; bases with no gene match: 7. The CDR3 DNA reads TGTGCCACCCAGGGGGTTCGAAACACCGGGGAGCTGTTTTTT. Amino acid sequence: CATQGVRNTGELFF.

The chain has TRBV19 and TRBJ1-5; a weak D match, TRBD1 (5 bases). The CDR3 is made up of 13 amino acids. V was pared by 5 bases and J by 6 bases, with 11 bases between. Germline V gives CDR1 LNHDA, CDR2 SQIVND (reference sequence). CDR3 protein: CASSDSYGQPQHF. In DNA form, the CDR3 reads TGTGCCAGTAGTGACAGCTACGGTCAGCCCCAGCATTTT.

V gene TRBV2 combines with J gene TRBJ1-1, with unresolved D. This CDR3 has 14 residues. V was clipped by 4 bases and J by 0 bases, with 9 bases between them. Looked up from germline, CDR1 is SNHLY and CDR2 is FYNNEI. The CDR3 DNA reads as TGTGCCAGCAGTGTCGGCAGGATGAACACTGAAGCTTTCTTT. Residues: CASSVGRMNTEAFF.

The rearrangement uses TRBV5-1 and TRBJ2-3, with TRBD2 matching 9 bases. Unmatched junction bases numbered 17, after V lost 9 bases and J lost 0 bases. Germline CDR1 is SGHRS and CDR2 is YFSETQ. The CDR3 totals 18 residues. CDR3 residues: CATNRGWTSALSTDTQYF. CDR3 bases: TGCGCCACCAACAGGGGATGGACTAGCGCCTTAAGCACAGATACGCAGTATTTT.

The rearrangement links TRBV10-3 to TRBJ2-1, with D perhaps TRBD2 (5 bases). The CDR3 is made up of 16 amino acids. Trimming removed 7 bases at V and 1 base at J, with 17 bases between. Germline loops: CDR1 ENHRY, CDR2 SYGVKD. DNA for the CDR3: TGTGCCATCACCCGAGTCGGTGCGGGTTCCTACAATGAGCAGTTCTTC. This gives the protein CAITRVGAGSYNEQFF.

This chain connects TRBV19 to TRBJ2-1; the match to TRBD2 covers 9 bases. Trimming at V came to 2 bases and at J to 2 bases, leaving 10 bases not matched to a gene. Germline loops: CDR1 LNHDA, CDR2 SQIVND (reference sequence). The CDR3 runs 18 residues. In nucleotides, the CDR3 is TGTGCCAGTAGTATACCCCCGAGTAGCGGGAGTCCCTACAATGAGCAGTTCTTC. It encodes CASSIPPSSGSPYNEQFF.

This clone was counted once. The gene calls are TRBV5-1 and TRBJ2-2, with TRBD1 matching 9 bases. The V segment lost 7 bases and the J segment 6 bases; nucleotides outside the gene matches: 10. Germline V gives CDR1 SGHRS, CDR2 YFSETQ. The CDR3 runs to 15 residues. The CDR3 sequence: CASERGQGLSGELFF. CDR3 bases: TGCGCCAGCGAGCGTGGACAGGGGTTATCCGGGGAGCTGTTTTTT.

This clone was detected once. The J gene is TRBJ2-1, the V gene TRBV5-6; 7 bases align to TRBD2. Looked up from germline, CDR1 is SGHDT and CDR2 is YYEEEE. V dropped 0 bases and J dropped 3; count of bases not matched to a gene: 6. This CDR3 contains 16 residues. The CDR3 is CASSLAGRGYYNEQFF. DNA of the CDR3: TGTGCCAGCAGCTTGGCGGGGCGGGGGTACTACAATGAGCAGTTCTTC.